What follows are 26 T cell receptor beta chains derived from one specimen sequenced in a study of Ad26.COV2.S vaccination and SARS-CoV-2 variants. Noted treatment: 15 to 20 received Ad26.COV2.S at low or high dose, single or two shots; roughly five received placebo; per-sample allocation not given. Sampling was performed 63 days after the first vaccine or placebo injection. Profiling relied on immunoSEQ multiplex PCR, and the TCRdb table lists in-frame clones only, not all of them. The sample carries around 340,000 clones, around 90% recorded once. The sample was peripheral blood, taken in a trial of Ad26.COV2.S vaccine versus placebo. These receptors were collected from a person aged 18-65 years who received the Ad26.COV2.S COVID-19 vaccine or a placebo.

The chain uses TRBV29-1 and TRBJ2-7; 10 bases line up with TRBD2. Germline CDR1 SQVTM, CDR2 ANQGSEA. The trim removed 7 bases at V and 2 bases at J, leaving 11 bases unmatched. The CDR3 covers 15 residues. In DNA form, the CDR3 reads TGCAGCGCAAGCCCCTCTAGCGGGAGCCCCTACGAGCAGTACTTC. This sequence encodes CSASPSSGSPYEQYF.

V and J are TRBV6-6 and TRBJ1-2; D gene ambiguous. The V end lost 2 bases, the J end lost 10 bases, and 8 bases lay between the germline ends. The CDR3 totals 11 residues. Per germline, CDR1 MNHNY and CDR2 SVGAGI (reference sequence). The CDR3 loop reads CASSYTLLYTF. In DNA form, the CDR3 reads TGTGCCAGCAGTTACACGCTCCTCTACACCTTC.

The chain joins TRBV2 to TRBJ2-5, with D perhaps matching TRBD1 or TRBD2 (6 bases each). The CDR3 has 15 residues. Germline V lookup: CDR1 SNHLY, CDR2 FYNNEI. Deletions cut 2 bases from V and 3 bases from J, with 13 bases between. This CDR3 reads CASSEPGEGEETQYF. The CDR3 coding sequence is TGTGCCAGCAGTGAACCGGGAGAGGGGGAAGAGACCCAGTACTTC.

This sequence joins TRBV27 and TRBJ1-4, with TRBD1 as a possible D gene (6 bases). Germline V gene data show CDR1 as MNHEY and CDR2 as SMNVEV (reference sequence). Deletions cut 6 bases from V and 5 bases from J, with 19 bases between. This CDR3 is built from 16 residues. Here the CDR3 DNA reads TGTGCCAGCAGCCCTCCCTCGGTGACAGGCAATGAAAAACTGTTTTTT. Its translation: CASSPPSVTGNEKLFF.

V usage is TRBV13 and J usage is TRBJ1-1; unclear D gene. Trimming removed 4 bases from V and 1 base from J, with 16 bases in between. The CDR3 extends over 16 amino acids. From germline, CDR1 is PRHDT and CDR2 FYEKMQ (reference sequence). The CDR3 bases are TGTGCCAGCAGCTCCCGCGAGAGGATACAGAACACTGAAGCTTTCTTT. Translation: CASSSRERIQNTEAFF.

V and J are TRBV11-1 and TRBJ2-5; D is tentatively TRBD1 or TRBD2 (5 bases each). The germline V gene has CDR1 SGHAT and CDR2 FQDESV (reference sequence). V was clipped by 5 bases and J by 1 base, with 17 bases between them. The CDR3 length is 16 residues. CDR3 bases: TGTGCCAGCAGCGCGGCGGGCGGACAAGCCCAAGAGACCCAGTACTTC. This translates into CASSAAGGQAQETQYF.

A few counts support this clone. This chain connects TRBV6-5 to TRBJ2-1; either TRBD1 or TRBD2 may fit D (5 bases each). The germline V gene has CDR1 MNHEY and CDR2 SVGAGI. Trimming pared 6 bases from V and 6 bases from J, leaving 18 bases between. This CDR3 region has 15 residues. CDR3 region: CASRPPGPLSNEQFF. As DNA, the CDR3 is TGTGCCAGCAGACCTCCGGGACCCCTCTCCAATGAGCAGTTCTTC.

The J gene is TRBJ1-3, the V gene TRBV6-5; D possibly corresponds to TRBD1 (6 bases). CDR1 MNHEY and CDR2 SVGAGI come from the germline V gene. The CDR3 loop spans 15 amino acids. V was shortened by 6 bases and J by 2 bases, with 14 bases between the two germline ends. The CDR3 bases are TGTGCCAGCAGCGCTACAGGGATGACTGGAAACACCATATATTTT. Protein sequence: CASSATGMTGNTIYF.

V usage is TRBV7-2 and J usage is TRBJ2-2; D uncertain. Germline V gene data show CDR1 as SGHTA and CDR2 as FQGNSA. This CDR3 is built from 14 residues. The V end was cut by 3 bases, the J end by 1 base, with 6 bases between. CDR3 DNA: TGTGCCAGCAGCTTCGTACAGAACACCGGGGAGCTGTTTTTT. Translation gives CASSFVQNTGELFF. Full variable domain (outside the CDR3, taken from reference TRBV7-2 and TRBJ2-2): GAGVSQSPSNKVTEKGKDVELRCDPISGHTALYWYRQSLGQGLEFLIYFQGNSAPDKSGLPSDRFSAERTGGSVSTLTIQRTQQEDSAVYLCASSFVQNTGELFFGEGSRLTVL.

The genes are TRBV6-2 or TRBV6-3 and TRBJ2-7; D unclear. V was clipped by 0 bases and J by 3 bases, with 18 bases between them. CDR1 and CDR2 (germline): MNHEY, SVGEGT. The CDR3 contains 17 residues. The CDR3 nucleotides are TGTGCCAGCAGTTACTCCAGTCTAACTTCTCTGAACTACGAGCAGTACTTC. Protein: CASSYSSLTSLNYEQYF.

V usage is TRBV6-1 and J usage is TRBJ2-2; a possible D gene is TRBD1 (5 bases). This CDR3 has 14 amino acids. V shed 3 bases and J shed 5 bases, with 10 bases lying between them. Per the germline V gene, CDR1 is MNHNS and CDR2 is SASEGT. The CDR3 here is CASSDGPGTGELFF. CDR3 DNA: TGTGCCAGCAGTGACGGGCCAGGGACCGGGGAGCTGTTTTTT.

V and J are TRBV20-1 and TRBJ2-5; D unresolved. Trimming shortened V by 6 bases and J by 5 bases, and 10 bases separated the two germline ends. Per the germline V gene, CDR1 is DFQATT and CDR2 is SNEGSKA (reference sequence). The CDR3 has 11 residues. This CDR3 is CSAHLQETQYF. The CDR3 region has the DNA TGCAGTGCCCACTTACAGGAGACCCAGTACTTC.

The chain carries TRBV5-1 and TRBJ2-2, with D tentatively TRBD1 (7 bases). V lost 4 bases and J lost 5, with 21 bases in between. Germline CDR1 is SGHRS and CDR2 is YFSETQ. This CDR3 region has 17 residues. The CDR3 here is CASSLPGEGANTGELFF. CDR3 nucleotide sequence: TGCGCCAGCAGCCTCCCGGGAGAGGGGGCCAATACCGGGGAGCTGTTTTTT.

This sequence joins TRBV5-4 and TRBJ1-3, with TRBD1 matching 7 bases. The CDR3 covers 15 residues. The V segment lost 1 base and the J segment 4 bases; nucleotides outside the gene matches: 5. Looked up from germline, CDR1 is SGHNT and CDR2 is YYREEE (reference sequence). For the CDR3, the DNA is TGTGCCAGCAGCTTGCCTGGACAGGAAGGAAACACCATATATTTT. Its protein product is CASSLPGQEGNTIYF.

V is TRBV11-2 and J is TRBJ2-1; 9 bases fit TRBD2. Trimming took 2 bases from V and 7 from J; bases not matched to a gene: 9. The CDR3 runs to 16 residues. Germline lookup yields CDR1 SGHAT and CDR2 FQNNGV. The CDR3 DNA is TGTGCCAGCAGCTTAAGGAGGCTAGCGGGGACAAATGAGCAGTTCTTC. This sequence encodes CASSLRRLAGTNEQFF. The complete variable domain, with remaining parts taken from reference TRBV11-2 and TRBJ2-1, reads EAGVAQSPRYKIIEKRQSVAFWCNPISGHATLYWYQQILGQGPKLLIQFQNNGVVDDSQLPKDRFSAERLKGVDSTLKIQPAKLEDSAVYLCASSLRRLAGTNEQFFGPGTRLTVL.

The rearrangement links TRBV6-5 to TRBJ1-1; D unresolved. This CDR3 comprises 13 residues. CDR1 is MNHEY and CDR2 is SVGAGI in the germline V gene. The germline V and J ends were trimmed by 8 bases and 4 bases, with 14 bases remaining between them. This CDR3 reads CASSRFERTEAFF. The CDR3 DNA follows: TGTGCCAGCTCCCGATTTGAACGCACTGAAGCTTTCTTT.

This chain joins TRBV6-2 or TRBV6-3 and TRBJ1-1; no clear D gene. This CDR3 spans 13 amino acids. Trimming took 2 bases from V and 10 from J, leaving 14 bases between them. From germline, CDR1 is MNHEY and CDR2 SVGEGT. As DNA, the CDR3 is TGTGCCAGCAGTTACGAAAGCCGAGGTTCAGCTTTCTTT. Its translation is CASSYESRGSAFF.

This clone was picked up a small number of times. Additional DNA sequences in this sample encode the identical CDR3. The chain joins TRBV28 to TRBJ1-5; D possibly corresponds to TRBD1 (5 bases). The CDR3 contains 13 residues. Per germline, CDR1 MDHEN and CDR2 SYDVKM. V lost 4 bases and J 1 base, leaving 5 bases between the germline ends. The CDR3 is CASSWGSNQPQHF. The CDR3 coding sequence is TGTGCCAGCAGTTGGGGGAGCAATCAGCCCCAGCATTTT. The full variable domain, with the rest looked up from reference TRBV28 and TRBJ1-5, is DVKVTQSSRYLVKRTGEKVFLECVQDMDHENMFWYRQDPGLGLRLIYFSYDVKMKEKGDIPEGYSVSREKKERFSLILESASTNQTSMYLCASSWGSNQPQHFGDGTRLSIL.

This chain joins TRBV4-2 and TRBJ2-1, with a tentative D call TRBD2 (8 bases). The CDR3 is 18 amino acids. From germline, CDR1 is LGHNA and CDR2 YNFKEQ. V was pared by 3 bases and J by 8 bases, with 26 bases between. CDR3 region: CASSQGTAGTRIEHEQFF. The CDR3 nucleotides are TGTGCCAGCAGCCAGGGGACAGCCGGGACTAGAATCGAGCATGAGCAGTTCTTC.

This clone showed up just once. This chain links TRBV5-1 with TRBJ2-2; 8 positions agree with TRBD1. Trimming took 0 bases from V and 4 from J; bases not matched to a gene: 2. The CDR3 consists of 15 residues. Germline CDR1 is SGHRS and CDR2 is YFSETQ. In DNA, the CDR3 is TGCGCCAGCAGCTTGGCCACAGGGGGCACCGGGGAGCTGTTTTTT. Translated: CASSLATGGTGELFF.

The table lists this clone with a count of one. V usage is TRBV19 and J usage is TRBJ1-1; D possibly corresponds to TRBD1 (5 bases). Germline CDR1 LNHDA, CDR2 SQIVND (reference sequence). Trimming took off 4 bases at V and 7 bases at J, with 13 bases between the two ends. This CDR3 has 13 amino acids. Written as DNA, the CDR3 is TGTGCCAGTAGTACAGGGCGTAAGCTTGAAGCTTTCTTT. Encoded protein: CASSTGRKLEAFF.

The chain recombines TRBV27 with TRBJ2-3; D unresolved. The CDR3 runs to 14 residues. Germline CDR1 MNHEY, CDR2 SMNVEV (reference sequence). V was shortened by 3 bases and J by 0 bases, with 7 bases between the two germline ends. CDR3 nucleotides: TGTGCCAGCAGTTTTACAGCTAGCACAGATACGCAGTATTTT. Translating it yields CASSFTASTDTQYF.

This CDR3 reads CASSVEDRGNYGYTF. CDR3 DNA sequence: TGTGCCAGCAGCGTAGAGGACAGGGGGAACTATGGCTACACCTTC. The chain links TRBV9 to TRBJ1-2; 10 nucleotides align to TRBD1. The CDR3 has 15 amino acids. Trimming cost V 0 bases and J 2 bases; bases outside gene matches: 1. Germline V gives CDR1 SGDLS, CDR2 YYNGEE. Full variable domain (remainder filled in from reference TRBV9 and TRBJ1-2): DSGVTQTPKHLITATGQRVTLRCSPRSGDLSVYWYQQSLDQGLQFLIQYYNGEERAKGNILERFSAQQFPDLHSELNLSSLELGDSALYFCASSVEDRGNYGYTFGSGTRLTVV.

The chain couples TRBV5-5 to TRBJ2-7; weak D call: TRBD1 (5 bases). This CDR3 spans 17 amino acids. CDR1 and CDR2 from the germline V gene are SGHKS and YYEKEE (reference sequence). V was pared by 5 bases and J by 4 bases, with 25 bases between. The CDR3 DNA is TGTGCCAGCAGGTTTTCCTCTTTTGGGGCAGGGTGGTACGAGCAGTACTTC. Translation gives CASRFSSFGAGWYEQYF.

The chain combines TRBV19 with TRBJ1-4, with 7 bases identical to TRBD1. This CDR3 spans 14 amino acids. After removal of 11 bases from V and 0 bases from J, the junction contained 6 bases not matched to a gene. Germline V gene data show CDR1 as LNHDA and CDR2 as SQIVND (reference sequence). The CDR3 DNA follows: TGTGCCGCCAACAGGGGTGCAACTAATGAAAAACTGTTTTTT. Residues: CAANRGATNEKLFF.

This clone was counted a single time. J is TRBJ2-2 and V is TRBV6-5, with 9 bases fitting TRBD1. V lost 6 bases and J lost 5; bases outside the gene matches: 7. CDR1 and CDR2 (germline): MNHEY, SVGAGI. The CDR3 spans 15 residues. The CDR3 loop is CASSRDRVGTGELFF. DNA of the CDR3: TGTGCCAGCAGCCGGGACAGGGTTGGAACCGGGGAGCTGTTTTTT.